Listed below are T cell receptor beta chains from one sample, sequenced in a study of spatial heterogeneity in lung cancer. A single record per CDR3 protein comes from TCRdb applying MiXCR to the 5' RACE reads. Of around 10,000 distinct CDR3 sequences listed, approximately 3.7% are singletons. Material: PBMCs, obtained at surgery. The receptors were gathered from a female donor with early-stage non-small cell lung cancer. CDR3s include the opening cysteine and the closing phenylalanine or tryptophan. The D gene is left open where the match is weak. The size field reads once, few, many, or a class for an expanded clone.

j_call v_call clone_size d_call cdr3_aa cdr3_nt
TRBJ2-1 TRBV12-3/TRBV12-4 many NA CASSFAVWEQFF TGTGCCAGCAGTTTTGCCGTCTGGGAGCAGTTCTTC
TRBJ2-7 TRBV27 many NA CASSPLDGATYEQYF TGTGCCAGCAGTCCCCTGGACGGGGCTACCTACGAGCAGTACTTC
TRBJ2-5 TRBV7-9 many NA CASSGGPAETQYF TGTGCCAGCAGCGGCGGACCCGCAGAGACCCAGTACTTC
TRBJ1-5 TRBV23-1 many TRBD1 CASSHDPGQDQPQHF TGCGCCAGCAGTCACGACCCTGGACAGGATCAGCCCCAGCATTTT
TRBJ2-1 TRBV29-1 many TRBD2 CSVDSGSFFNEQFF TGCAGCGTTGATAGCGGGAGCTTCTTCAATGAGCAGTTCTTC
TRBJ1-4 TRBV7-8 many TRBD1 CASHGTGGEKLFF TGTGCCAGCCACGGGACAGGGGGCGAAAAACTGTTTTTT
TRBJ2-1 TRBV5-4 many TRBD2 CASSNLSGSTFF TGTGCCAGCAGCAACCTTAGCGGGAGTACGTTCTTC
TRBJ2-6 TRBV5-6 many NA CASSGTQDTYSTTGANVLTF TGTGCCAGCAGCGGGACACAGGACACTTACTCCACGACTGGGGCCAACGTCCTGACTTTC
TRBJ2-5 TRBV5-1 many NA CASSLASLETQYF TGCGCCAGCAGCTTGGCTTCTTTGGAGACCCAGTACTTC
TRBJ2-6 TRBV7-9 many NA CASRDVSSGANVLTF TGTGCCAGCAGGGACGTCAGCTCTGGGGCCAACGTCCTGACTTTC
TRBJ1-2 TRBV5-6 many NA CASSLAFGYTF TGTGCCAGCAGCTTGGCTTTTGGCTACACCTTC